Below, 2 T cell receptor beta chains from the same sample are listed, as sequenced in a study of cytomegalovirus exposure and HLA in healthy donors. PCR involved 60 Vbeta and 13 Jbeta primers. This table comes from immunoSEQ multiplex PCR, and its TCRdb copy is limited to in-frame clones, with some not included. The table lists 130,000 to 150,000 clones, 73% of them singletons. Sequences were obtained from PBMCs. The receptors were gathered from a middle-aged woman in good health and CMV-seronegative.

The V gene is TRBV28, the J gene TRBJ1-1; the D gene is possibly TRBD1 (5 bases). Trimming took off 5 bases at V and 10 bases at J, with 14 bases between the two ends. Germline V gives CDR1 MDHEN, CDR2 SYDVKM. The CDR3 extends over 12 amino acids. CDR3 sequence (DNA): TGTGCCAGCAGTCAGGGATATGTTAGAGCTTTCTTT. It specifies CASSQGYVRAFF.

A word on this clone: One junction end disagrees with the germline gene, perhaps due to a read error. This chain connects TRBV6-1 to TRBJ1-5; D not resolved. Looked up from germline, CDR1 is MNHNS and CDR2 is SASEGT. This CDR3 spans 15 amino acids. The CDR3: CASREGRRSNQPQHF. The DNA of the CDR3 is TGTGCCAGCAGAGAAGGACGGAGGAGCAATCAGCCCCAGCATTTT.